This T cell receptor (beta chain) was obtained from a study of blood T cells in healthy people across ages. A sample-barcoded 5' primer and a J-beta primer mix were used in a second PCR of roughly 7 to 12 cycles. TCRdb itself ran the 5' RACE reads through MiXCR, one entry per CDR3 protein. The data contain about 930,000 distinct CDR3 sequences, 25% to 35% of them singletons. Trimming removed 5 bases at V and 8 bases at J, with 21 bases between. This CDR3 has 15 amino acids. Germline V gene data show CDR1 as SEHNR and CDR2 as FQNEAQ (reference sequence). This sample also belongs to another study, concerning T cells of mothers and their children.

V gene TRBV7-9 combines with J gene TRBJ1-2, with a tentative D call TRBD1 (5 bases). Material: blood. The sequence came from a woman in her forties in good health. The chain's CDR3 is CASSPVGSGGLGYTF. The CDR3, as DNA: TGTGCCAGCAGCCCAGTCGGCTCGGGGGGACTCGGCTACACCTTC.